Below are 14 T cell receptor beta chains sequenced from a single sample in a study of blood T cell repertoires in COVID-19. The table came from immunoSEQ multiplex PCR; TCRdb's copy has only in-frame clones and leaves some out. The table has 150,000 or so clones, 85% seen once. The sample was peripheral blood. The receptors here all came from a human donor with acute or convalescent COVID-19. The donor label of this sample is uncertain.

The chain employs TRBV28 and TRBJ1-1; D is ambiguous. Germline V gene sequence: CDR1 MDHEN, CDR2 SYDVKM. This CDR3 spans 12 amino acids. The V and J ends lost 5 bases and 1 base respectively, with 5 bases between them. The CDR3: CASSRGNTEAFF. CDR3 coding DNA: TGTGCCAGCAGTCGAGGGAACACTGAAGCTTTCTTT.

V gene TRBV11-3 combines with J gene TRBJ1-1, with 7 bases that match TRBD1. The CDR3 is made up of 14 amino acids. From germline, CDR1 is SGHNT and CDR2 YENEEA. The ends lost 5 bases at V and 6 bases at J; junction bases unmatched: 9. Here the CDR3 DNA reads TGTGCCAGCAGCCCAGGGGGATCTCCCTCTGAAGCTTTCTTT. Its protein is CASSPGGSPSEAFF. Combining the CDR3 with reference TRBV11-3 and TRBJ1-1 gives the whole variable domain EAGVVQSPRYKIIEKKQPVAFWCNPISGHNTLYWYLQNLGQGPELLIRYENEEAVDDSQLPKDRFSAERLKGVDSTLKIQPAELGDSAVYLCASSPGGSPSEAFFGQGTRLTVV.

The chain links TRBV7-2 to TRBJ2-7; D gene uncertain. V lost 0 bases to trimming and J lost 7 bases, with 7 bases between them. The CDR3 covers 12 residues. CDR1 is SGHTA and CDR2 is FQGNSA in the germline V gene. The CDR3, as DNA: TGTGCCAGCAGCTTAGCGTCCAGGGAGCAGTACTTC. This gives the protein CASSLASREQYF.

This sequence joins TRBV5-5 and TRBJ1-4; 7 bases agree with TRBD1. V shed 1 base, J shed 8 bases, and the junction held 11 bases outside the gene matches. The CDR3 covers 16 residues. Germline V CDR1 and CDR2: SGHKS, YYEKEE (reference sequence). CDR3 coding DNA: TGTGCCAGCAGCTTGCTGGAGGGTGGAGGGGGCGAAAAACTGTTTTTT. Translation gives CASSLLEGGGGEKLFF.

The chain is built from TRBV30 and TRBJ2-1; TRBD1 is a possible D gene (5 bases). This CDR3 region has 17 residues. Trimming took 0 bases from V and 1 from J, leaving 16 bases between them. Germline values: CDR1 GTSNPN, CDR2 SVGIG (reference sequence). CDR3 sequence: CAWSVDKGDGSYNEQFF. The CDR3 nucleotides are TGTGCCTGGAGTGTCGATAAAGGGGATGGGTCCTACAATGAGCAGTTCTTC.

This clone showed up just a few times. The genes are TRBV19 and TRBJ1-1; 7 positions agree with TRBD1. Germline V lookup: CDR1 LNHDA, CDR2 SQIVND (reference sequence). V trimming: 5 bases; J trimming: 3 bases; junction bases outside the gene matches: 12. CDR3 length equals 16 residues. In DNA form, the CDR3 reads TGTGCCAGTAGTCCCCAGGGTAGGGGGCGGTACACTGAAGCTTTCTTT. Its translation is CASSPQGRGRYTEAFF.

DNA of the CDR3: TGTGCCAGCAGACAGAGCTCTGGAAACACCATATATTTT. It codes for CASRQSSGNTIYF. The V gene is TRBV28, the J gene TRBJ1-3; D ambiguous. The CDR3 runs to 13 residues. V was trimmed by 6 bases and J by 0 bases, leaving 6 bases between them. Germline values: CDR1 MDHEN, CDR2 SYDVKM.

The chain carries TRBV1 and TRBJ2-5; the table's D call, TRBD2, was not checked against the DNA. TRBV1 is deemed a pseudogene. The CDR3 is 14 residues long. Here the CDR3 reads CTSSQDRGRETQYF. The CDR3 DNA reads TGCACCAGCAGCCAAGATCGCGGGCGAGAGACCCAGTACTTC.

The CDR3 region is CASSPLSVATNEKLFF. In nucleotides, the CDR3 is TGTGCCAGCTCACCACTCTCGGTTGCAACTAATGAAAAACTGTTTTTT. The genes are TRBV18 and TRBJ1-4; D not certain. V was trimmed by 1 base and J by 0 bases, leaving 9 bases between them. The germline V gene has CDR1 KGHSH and CDR2 LQKENI. This CDR3 contains 16 residues.

This chain connects TRBV5-6 to TRBJ1-6; D call uncertain. Germline CDR1 SGHDT, CDR2 YYEEEE. V lost 0 bases and J 3 bases, leaving 4 bases between the germline ends. The CDR3 is 14 residues long. In nucleotides, the CDR3 is TGTGCCAGCAGCTTGGGACACTATAATTCACCCCTCCACTTT. Its translation is CASSLGHYNSPLHF.

The V call is TRBV7-8, the J call TRBJ1-2, with 7 positions matching TRBD1. The germline V gene has CDR1 SGHVS and CDR2 FQNEAQ. The CDR3 runs to 15 residues. Trimming took 1 base from V and 6 from J; bases not matched to a gene: 8. The CDR3 coding sequence is TGTGCCAGCAGCTTAGGGCAGGGGGTCGCTGATGGCTACACCTTC. Amino acid sequence: CASSLGQGVADGYTF.

V usage is TRBV18 and J usage is TRBJ1-1, with D perhaps TRBD1 (6 bases). Trimming cost V 1 base and J 4 bases, with 19 bases left between them. Per the germline V gene, CDR1 is KGHSH and CDR2 is LQKENI. The CDR3 has 17 amino acids. CDR3 region: CASSPQVGALEGTEAFF. CDR3 DNA sequence: TGTGCCAGCTCACCACAGGTGGGGGCCTTAGAGGGCACTGAAGCTTTCTTT.

The chain combines TRBV4-2 with TRBJ1-5; 7 nucleotides agree with TRBD1. V trimming: 0 bases; J trimming: 5 bases; junction bases outside the gene matches: 7. CDR1 is LGHNA and CDR2 is YNFKEQ in the germline V gene. This CDR3 region has 16 residues. The DNA for the CDR3 is TGTGCCAGCAGCCAAGATCCCCCCAGGGGGGATCAGCCCCAGCATTTT. Translated, it gives CASSQDPPRGDQPQHF.

In this sample, this clone turned up once. V and J are TRBV24-1 and TRBJ2-2; weak D call: TRBD1 (5 bases). The CDR3 totals 16 residues. The germline V and J ends were trimmed by 0 bases and 3 bases, with 10 bases remaining between them. The germline V gene encodes CDR1 KGHDR and CDR2 SFDVKD. CDR3 region: CATSDLSGRYTGELFF. The CDR3, as DNA: TGTGCCACCAGTGATTTGTCAGGGCGGTACACCGGGGAGCTGTTTTTT.